This T cell receptor beta chain was captured by sequencing in a study of T-cell reconstitution after alpha-beta-depleted transplantation in children. The CDR3 length is 16 residues. V was pared by 6 bases and J by 3 bases, with 14 bases of the junction left unmatched. Regarding the study as a whole: Reportedly, alpha-beta T cells present about two months post-transplant originated from several hundred expanded clones of graft origin. Surviving recipient T cells and thymic progenitors produced the high day-60 TCRbeta diversity seen in some patients. T cells produced anew were the main source of T-cell counts and diversity one year after transplant.

Only a few counts were recorded for this clonotype. Its target is unknown. TCRbeta library construction was performed incorporating unique molecular identifiers. MiXCR, applied by TCRdb to the PCR reads, yields one record per CDR3 protein. The sample holds some 310,000 distinct CDR3 sequences, approximately 23% seen once. Material: PBMCs, mostly from graft donor cells, obtained 180 days after TCRalphabeta/CD19-depleted stem cell transplant. The chain combines TRBV12-3 or TRBV12-4 with TRBJ2-7; 7 nucleotides agree with TRBD1. This TCR was sampled from a male patient aged 10 to 17 who had a stem cell transplant for acute lymphoblastic leukemia, so the T cells may come from the graft donor. The CDR3 DNA reads TGTGCCAGCAGGCCTACCTCCGGGACAGACATCTACGAGCAGTACTTC. Protein product: CASRPTSGTDIYEQYF.